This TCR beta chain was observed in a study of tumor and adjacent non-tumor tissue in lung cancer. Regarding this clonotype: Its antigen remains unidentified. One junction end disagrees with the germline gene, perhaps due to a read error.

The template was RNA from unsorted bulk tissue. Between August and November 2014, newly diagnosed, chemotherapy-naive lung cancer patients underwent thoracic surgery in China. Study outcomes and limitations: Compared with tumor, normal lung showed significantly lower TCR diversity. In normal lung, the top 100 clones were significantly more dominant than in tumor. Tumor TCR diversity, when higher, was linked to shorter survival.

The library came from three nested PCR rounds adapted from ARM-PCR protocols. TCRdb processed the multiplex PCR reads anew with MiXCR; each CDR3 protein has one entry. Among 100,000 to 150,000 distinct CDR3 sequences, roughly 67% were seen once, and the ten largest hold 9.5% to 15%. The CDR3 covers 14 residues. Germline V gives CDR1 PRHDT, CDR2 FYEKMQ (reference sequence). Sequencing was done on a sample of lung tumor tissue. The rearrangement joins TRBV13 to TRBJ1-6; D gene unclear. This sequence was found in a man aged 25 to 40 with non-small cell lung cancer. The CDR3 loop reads CVSSSSSYNSLLHF. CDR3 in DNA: TGTGTCAGCAGCTCAAGCTCCTATAATTCACTCCTCCACTTT.